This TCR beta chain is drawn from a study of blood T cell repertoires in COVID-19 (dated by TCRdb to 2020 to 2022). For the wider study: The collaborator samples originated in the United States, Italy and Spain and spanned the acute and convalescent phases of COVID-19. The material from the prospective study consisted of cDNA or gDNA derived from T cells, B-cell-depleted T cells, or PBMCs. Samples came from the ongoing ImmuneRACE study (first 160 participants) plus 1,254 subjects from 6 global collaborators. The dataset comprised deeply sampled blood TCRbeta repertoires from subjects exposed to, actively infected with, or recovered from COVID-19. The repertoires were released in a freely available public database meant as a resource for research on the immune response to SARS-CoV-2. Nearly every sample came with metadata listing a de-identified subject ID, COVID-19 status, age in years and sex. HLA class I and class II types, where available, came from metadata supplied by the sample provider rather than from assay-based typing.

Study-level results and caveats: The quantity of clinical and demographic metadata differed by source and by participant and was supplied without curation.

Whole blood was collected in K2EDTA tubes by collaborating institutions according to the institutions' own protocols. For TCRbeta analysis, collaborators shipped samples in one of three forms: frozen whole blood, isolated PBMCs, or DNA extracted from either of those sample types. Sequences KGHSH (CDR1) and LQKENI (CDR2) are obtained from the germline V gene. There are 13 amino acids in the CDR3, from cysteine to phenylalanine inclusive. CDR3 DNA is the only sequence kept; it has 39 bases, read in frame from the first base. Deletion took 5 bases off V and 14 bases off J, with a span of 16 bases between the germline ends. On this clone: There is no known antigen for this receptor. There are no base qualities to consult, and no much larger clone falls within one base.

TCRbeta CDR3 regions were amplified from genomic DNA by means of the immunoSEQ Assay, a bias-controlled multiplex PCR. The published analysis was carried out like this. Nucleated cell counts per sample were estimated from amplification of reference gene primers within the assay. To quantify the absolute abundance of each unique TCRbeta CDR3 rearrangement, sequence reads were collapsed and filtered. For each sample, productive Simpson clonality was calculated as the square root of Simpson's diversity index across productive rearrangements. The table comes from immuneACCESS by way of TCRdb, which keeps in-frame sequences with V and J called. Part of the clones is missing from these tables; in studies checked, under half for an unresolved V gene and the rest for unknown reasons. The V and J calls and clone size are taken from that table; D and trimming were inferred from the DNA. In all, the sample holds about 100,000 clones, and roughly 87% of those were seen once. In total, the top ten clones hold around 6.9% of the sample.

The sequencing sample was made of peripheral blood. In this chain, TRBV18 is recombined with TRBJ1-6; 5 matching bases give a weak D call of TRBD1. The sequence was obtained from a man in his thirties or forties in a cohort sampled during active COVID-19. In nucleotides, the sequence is TGTGCCAGCTCAATGGGGCAGGGTATGACCCTCCACTTT. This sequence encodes CASSMGQGMTLHF.